The T cell receptor (beta chain) described here comes from a study of control samples from healthy donors and cancer patients. Repertoires were generated with immunoSEQ multiplex PCR, while TCRdb's copy carries only in-frame clones and drops some. The sample carries 150,000 to 200,000 clones, around 88% recorded once. Germline V gene data show CDR1 as SGHRS and CDR2 as YFSETQ. Deletions cut 3 bases from V and 1 base from J, with 7 bases between. CDR3 length equals 13 residues. The sequence was obtained from a man aged 18 to 29 in good health. Material: blood. This chain connects TRBV5-1 to TRBJ1-1, with D unresolved. As DNA, the CDR3 is TGCGCCAGCAGCTCCGCACAGAACACTGAAGCTTTCTTT. Its protein product is CASSSAQNTEAFF.